What follows describes a single T cell receptor beta chain. Its antigen is as yet unknown. These data are taken from a study of identical twins. Study-wide findings and caveats: Conclusions were drawn cross-sectionally by statistical analysis, without following the same donors.

The cDNA had a unique molecular identifier and a template-switch universal primer site. Using its own MiXCR run on the 5' RACE reads, TCRdb lists one record per CDR3 protein. The table includes about 470,000 distinct CDR3 sequences, roughly a quarter detected once. The V gene's germline CDR1 is DFQATT and CDR2 SNEGSKA (reference sequence). There are 16 residues in the CDR3. Trimming shortened V by 6 bases and J by 0 bases, and 20 bases separated the two germline ends. The same sample was also used in a study of T cells expressing NK-cell markers. Per that study: The CD3+CD56-NKG2C+ fraction was also led by these clonotypes in a handful of donors.

The rearrangement links TRBV20-1 to TRBJ1-1, with D maybe TRBD1 (5 bases). The receptor comes from a woman aged 18 to 35 in good health. Material for sequencing was CD4+ T cells sorted from blood. This chain's CDR3 is CSAAEGAAPMNTEAFF. CDR3 coding DNA: TGCAGTGCCGCCGAAGGGGCGGCCCCTATGAACACTGAAGCTTTCTTT.